Reported below is one T cell receptor (beta chain). There is no known antigen for this receptor. The input lacks base qualities; no much larger clone sits a single base away. TCR beta CDR3 regions were sequenced from DNA using the immunoSEQ Assay. As for how the authors treated the data: To compute T cell density, TCR beta template counts were normalized to usable DNA, which was estimated by amplifying housekeeping genes. Richness was estimated using the preseqR package, with extrapolation to 400,000 templates for PBMC samples and to 120,000 templates for tissue samples. Clonality was defined as one minus Pielou's evenness. Tissue-enriched TCRs were identified through differential abundance testing performed on productive amino-acid clonotypes, with a minimum total count of 5 and an alpha of 0.1. The Jaccard Index and the Morisita Overlap Index were used to measure how much the repertoires overlapped between compartments. GLIPH grouped TCR beta CDR3s together with public tetramer-defined viral CDR3s, and a viral motif had to include at least three viral sequences and show V-gene enrichment. What TCRdb holds here is the immuneACCESS table cut down to in-frame rearrangements. Part of the clones is not present; checked against another copy, under half of the missing clones reflect an unresolved V gene, and the others are unexplained. Clone size and the V and J calls come from that table; the DNA yielded D and trimming. The sample includes 33,000 or so clones, with approximately 80% observed a single time. The top ten clones comprise 17% of the sample.

V is cut by 0 bases and J by 6 bases, and the space between the germline ends is 6 bases. The CDR3 holds 14 amino acids from the cysteine to the phenylalanine. The sequence is cut down to CDR3 DNA, 42 bases in frame from base 1. CDR1 and CDR2, looked up from the germline V gene, are SGHDN and FVKESK. These data originate in a study of T cells in localized non-small cell lung cancer (dated by TCRdb to the early 2020s). Turning to the overall study: T cell repertoires of 236 early-stage NSCLC patients were analyzed, with tumors being compared against uninvolved tumor-adjacent lungs. The cohort was made up of 236 treatment-naive NSCLC patients whose localized lung tumors had been resected. NSCLC patients had a mean age of approximately 66 years, and 129 were male and over 85 female. The investigation overall reported the following: Of the top 100 tumor clones, a median of approximately 60 were detected in paired uninvolved adjacent lung; 28 were also among that lung's top 100. Because multi-region sequencing of the tumors was not done, intratumor heterogeneity could not be ruled out. Since the design was exploratory, TCR variables were selected using unadjusted p-values with no false-discovery rate correction. Uninvolved tumor-adjacent lung showed the highest T cell clonality, higher than tumor, which suggests more focused antigenic responses in the uninvolved tumor-adjacent lung. Higher blood T cell density associated with longer overall survival, while higher adjacent-lung clonality associated with shorter survival.

At diagnosis, peripheral blood, uninvolved tumor-adjacent lung and tumor were collected and stored as a combination of fresh-frozen and FFPE material. For TCR repertoire profiling, blood samples were analyzed in the form of peripheral blood mononuclear cells. The chain joins TRBV14 to TRBJ1-6; no D gene call is confident. Sample: peripheral blood, taken before any cancer treatment. This TCR was recovered from a male donor older than 55 with stage III squamous cell lung carcinoma. The DNA is as follows: TGTGCCAGCAGCCAAGAACCCCCTAATTCACCCCTCCACTTT. Protein translation: CASSQEPPNSPLHF.